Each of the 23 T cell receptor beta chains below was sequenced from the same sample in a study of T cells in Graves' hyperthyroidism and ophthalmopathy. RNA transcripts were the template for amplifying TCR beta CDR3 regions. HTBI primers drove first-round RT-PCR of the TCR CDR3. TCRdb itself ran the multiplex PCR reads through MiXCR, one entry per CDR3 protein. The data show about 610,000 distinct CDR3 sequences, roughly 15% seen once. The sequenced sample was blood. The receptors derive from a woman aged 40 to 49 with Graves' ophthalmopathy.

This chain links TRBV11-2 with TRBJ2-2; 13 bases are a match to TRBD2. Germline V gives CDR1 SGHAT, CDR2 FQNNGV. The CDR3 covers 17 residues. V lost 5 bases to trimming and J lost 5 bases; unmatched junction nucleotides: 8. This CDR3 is CASSPRLAGGQTGELFF. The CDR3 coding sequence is TGTGCCAGCAGCCCCAGACTAGCGGGAGGTCAGACCGGGGAGCTGTTTTTT.

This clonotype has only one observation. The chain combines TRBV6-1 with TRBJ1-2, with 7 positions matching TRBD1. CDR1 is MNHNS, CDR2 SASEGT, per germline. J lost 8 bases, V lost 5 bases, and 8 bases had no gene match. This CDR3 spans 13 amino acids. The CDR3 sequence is CASSLTGIKGYTF. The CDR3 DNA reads TGTGCCAGCAGTCTGACAGGGATCAAAGGCTACACCTTC.

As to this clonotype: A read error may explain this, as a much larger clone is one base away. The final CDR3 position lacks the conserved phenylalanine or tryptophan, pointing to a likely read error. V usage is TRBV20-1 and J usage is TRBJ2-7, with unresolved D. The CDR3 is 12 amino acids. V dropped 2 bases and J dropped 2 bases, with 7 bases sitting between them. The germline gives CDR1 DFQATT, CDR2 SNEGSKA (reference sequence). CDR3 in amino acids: CSARKQPYEQYY. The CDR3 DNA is TGCAGTGCTAGAAAACAGCCCTACGAGCAGTACTAC.

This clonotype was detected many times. This CDR3 reads CSARKPTGDNQPQHF. As DNA, the CDR3 is TGCAGTGCTAGGAAACCTACAGGGGACAATCAGCCCCAGCATTTT. This chain connects TRBV20-1 to TRBJ1-5, with 7 bases fitting TRBD1. The V gene's germline CDR1 is DFQATT and CDR2 SNEGSKA (reference sequence). J was trimmed by 3 bases and V by 3 bases; bases with no gene match: 8. The CDR3 length is 15 residues.

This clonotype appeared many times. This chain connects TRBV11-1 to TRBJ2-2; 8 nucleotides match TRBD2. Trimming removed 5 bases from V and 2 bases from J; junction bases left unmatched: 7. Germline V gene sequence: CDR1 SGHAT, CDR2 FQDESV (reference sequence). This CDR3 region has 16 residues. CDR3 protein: CASSPQLAANTGELFF. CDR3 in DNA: TGTGCCAGCAGCCCCCAACTAGCGGCCAACACCGGGGAGCTGTTTTTT.

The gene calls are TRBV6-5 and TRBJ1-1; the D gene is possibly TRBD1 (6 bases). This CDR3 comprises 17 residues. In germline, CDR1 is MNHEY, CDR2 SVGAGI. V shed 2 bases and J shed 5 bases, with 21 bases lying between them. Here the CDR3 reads CASSYPRGGGGRTEAFF. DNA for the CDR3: TGTGCCAGCAGTTACCCCCGGGGGGGGGGGGGCCGGACTGAAGCTTTCTTT.

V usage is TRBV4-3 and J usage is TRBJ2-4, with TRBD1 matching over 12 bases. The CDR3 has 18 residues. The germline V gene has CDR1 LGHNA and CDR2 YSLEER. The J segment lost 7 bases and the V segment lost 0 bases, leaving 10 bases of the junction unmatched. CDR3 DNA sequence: TGCGCCAGCAGCCAAGATCGAAGGGACAGGGGGCAAGAGAACATTCAGTACTTC. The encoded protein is CASSQDRRDRGQENIQYF.

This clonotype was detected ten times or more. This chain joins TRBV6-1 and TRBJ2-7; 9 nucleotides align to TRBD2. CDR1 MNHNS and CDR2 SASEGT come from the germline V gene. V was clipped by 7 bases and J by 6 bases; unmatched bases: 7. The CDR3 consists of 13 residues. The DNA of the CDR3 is TGTGCCAGCACCTCTATAGCGGGAGCCGAGCAGTACTTC. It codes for CASTSIAGAEQYF.

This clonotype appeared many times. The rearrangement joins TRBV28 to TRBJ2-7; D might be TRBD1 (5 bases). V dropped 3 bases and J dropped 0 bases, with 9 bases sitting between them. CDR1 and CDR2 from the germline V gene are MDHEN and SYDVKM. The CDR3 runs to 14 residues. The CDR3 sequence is CASSFPGISYEQYF. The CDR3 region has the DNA TGTGCCAGCAGTTTTCCAGGGATCTCCTACGAGCAGTACTTC.

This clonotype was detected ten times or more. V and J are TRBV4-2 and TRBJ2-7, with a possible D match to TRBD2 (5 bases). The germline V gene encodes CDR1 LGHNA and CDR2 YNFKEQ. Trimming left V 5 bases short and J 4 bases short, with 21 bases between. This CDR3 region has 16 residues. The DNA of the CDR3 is TGTGCCAGCAGCGAATTAGACTTACGGGATCCGTACGAGCAGTACTTC. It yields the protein CASSELDLRDPYEQYF.

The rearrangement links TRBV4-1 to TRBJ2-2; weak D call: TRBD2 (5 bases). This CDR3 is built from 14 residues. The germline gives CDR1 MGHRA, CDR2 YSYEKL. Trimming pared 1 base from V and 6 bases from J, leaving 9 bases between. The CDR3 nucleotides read TGCGCCAGCAGCCAAGTGAGAGGGTCCGGGGAGCTGTTTTTT. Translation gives CASSQVRGSGELFF.

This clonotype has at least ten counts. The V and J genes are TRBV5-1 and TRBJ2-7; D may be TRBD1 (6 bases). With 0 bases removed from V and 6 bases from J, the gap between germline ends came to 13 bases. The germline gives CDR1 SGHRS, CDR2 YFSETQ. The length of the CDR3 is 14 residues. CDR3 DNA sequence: TGCGCCAGCAGCTTGGCAGGGGTTACCCGCGAGCAGTACTTC. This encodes CASSLAGVTREQYF.

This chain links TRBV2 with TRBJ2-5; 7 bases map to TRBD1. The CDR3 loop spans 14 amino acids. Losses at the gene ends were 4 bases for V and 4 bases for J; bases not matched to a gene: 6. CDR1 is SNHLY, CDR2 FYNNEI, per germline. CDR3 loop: CASSVRGGAETQYF. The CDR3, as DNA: TGTGCCAGCAGTGTGAGAGGGGGCGCAGAGACCCAGTACTTC.

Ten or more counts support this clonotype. CDR3 DNA: TGTGCCAGCAGCGCAAGGACAGGGGGACCCTACGAGCAGTACTTC. It yields the protein CASSARTGGPYEQYF. J is TRBJ2-7 and V is TRBV7-8; 10 nucleotides agree with TRBD1. The CDR3 length is 15 residues. Trimming cost V 5 bases and J 2 bases; bases outside gene matches: 6. CDR1 is SGHVS, CDR2 FQNEAQ, per germline. The complete variable domain, with remaining parts taken from reference TRBV7-8 and TRBJ2-7, reads GAGVSQSPRYKVAKRGQDVALRCDPISGHVSLFWYQQALGQGPEFLTYFQNEAQLDKSGLPSDRFFAERPEGSVSTLKIQRTQQEDSAVYLCASSARTGGPYEQYFGPGTRLTVT.

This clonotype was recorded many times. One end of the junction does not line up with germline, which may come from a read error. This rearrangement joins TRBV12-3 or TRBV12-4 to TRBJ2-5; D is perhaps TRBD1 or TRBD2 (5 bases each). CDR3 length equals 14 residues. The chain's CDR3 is CASSPGKVGETQHF. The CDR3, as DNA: TGTGCCAGCAGCCCAGGGAAGGTGGGAGAGACCCAGCACTTC.

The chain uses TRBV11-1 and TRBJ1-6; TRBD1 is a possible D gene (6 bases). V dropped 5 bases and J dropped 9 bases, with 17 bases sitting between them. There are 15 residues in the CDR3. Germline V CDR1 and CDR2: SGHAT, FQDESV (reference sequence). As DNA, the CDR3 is TGTGCCAGCAGCCGAGGAGGGGGGAATCTTTCACCCCTCCACTTT. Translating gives CASSRGGGNLSPLHF.

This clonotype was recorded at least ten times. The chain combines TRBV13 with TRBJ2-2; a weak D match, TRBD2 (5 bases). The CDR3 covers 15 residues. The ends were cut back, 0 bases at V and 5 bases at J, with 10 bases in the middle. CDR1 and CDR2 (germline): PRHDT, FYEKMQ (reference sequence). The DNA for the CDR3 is TGTGCCAGCAGCTTAGGCGGGATCGGTACCGGGGAGCTGTTTTTT. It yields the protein CASSLGGIGTGELFF.

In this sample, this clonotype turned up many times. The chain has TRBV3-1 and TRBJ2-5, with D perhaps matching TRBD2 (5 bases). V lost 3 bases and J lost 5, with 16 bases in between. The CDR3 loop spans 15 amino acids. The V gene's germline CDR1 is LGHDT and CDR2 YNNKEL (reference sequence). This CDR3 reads CASSHKGGGSETQYF. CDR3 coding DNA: TGTGCCAGCAGCCACAAAGGAGGTGGGAGCGAGACCCAGTACTTC.

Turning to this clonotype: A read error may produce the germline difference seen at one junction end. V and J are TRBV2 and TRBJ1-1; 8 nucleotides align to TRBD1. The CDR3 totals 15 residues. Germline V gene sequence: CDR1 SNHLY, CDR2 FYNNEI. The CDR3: CASTPTGAPGTGAFF. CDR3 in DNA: TGTGCCAGCACCCCGACAGGGGCCCCTGGGACTGGAGCTTTCTTT.

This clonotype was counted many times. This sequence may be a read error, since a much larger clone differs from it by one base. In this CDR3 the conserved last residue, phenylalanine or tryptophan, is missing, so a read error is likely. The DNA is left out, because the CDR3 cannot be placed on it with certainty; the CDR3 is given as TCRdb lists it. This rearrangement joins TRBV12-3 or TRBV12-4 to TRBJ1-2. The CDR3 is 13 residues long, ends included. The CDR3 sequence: CASSLIGVMRVGL.

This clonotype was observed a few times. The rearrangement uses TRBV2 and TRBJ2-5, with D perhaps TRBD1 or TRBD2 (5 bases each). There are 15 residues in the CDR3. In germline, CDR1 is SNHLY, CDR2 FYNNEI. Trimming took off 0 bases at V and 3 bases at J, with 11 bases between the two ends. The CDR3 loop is CASSEALGGKETQYF. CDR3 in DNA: TGTGCCAGCAGTGAAGCGCTTGGGGGAAAAGAGACCCAGTACTTC.

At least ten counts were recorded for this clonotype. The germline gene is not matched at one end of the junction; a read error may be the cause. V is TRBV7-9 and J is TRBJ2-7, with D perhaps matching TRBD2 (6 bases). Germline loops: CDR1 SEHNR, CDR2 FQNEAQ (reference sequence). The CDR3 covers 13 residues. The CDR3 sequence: CASSLAHAYEQYF. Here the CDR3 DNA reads TGTGCCAGCAGCCTAGCGCATGCCTACGAGCAGTACTTC.

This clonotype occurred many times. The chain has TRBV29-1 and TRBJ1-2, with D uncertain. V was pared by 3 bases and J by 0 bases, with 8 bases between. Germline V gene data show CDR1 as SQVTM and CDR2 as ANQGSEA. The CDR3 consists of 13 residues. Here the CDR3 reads CSVDSATNYGYTF. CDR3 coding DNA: TGCAGCGTTGACTCTGCCACTAACTATGGCTACACCTTC.